One TCR beta chain is described in this entry. Its antigen is unknown. No qualities accompany the bases; no much larger clone lies one base away. The data derive from a study of radiotherapy plus CTLA-4 blockade in lung cancer (dated by TCRdb to 2016 to 2019). For the study in its entirety: Objective responses were observed in 18% of enrolled patients, and disease control was achieved in less than 35%.

In this study, focal radiation therapy paired with CTLA-4 blockade (ipilimumab) was tested in patients who had chemo-refractory metastatic non-small-cell lung cancer. Receptor libraries were prepared by the immunoSEQ multiplex PCR assay. TCRdb took this table from immuneACCESS and kept in-frame rearrangements with V and J called. Such tables lack part of the clones; where checked against another copy, unresolved V genes explain under half of the gap, and the rest is unexplained. This sample lists about 66,000 clones; around four fifths were detected once. The ten biggest clones cover about 4.3% of the sample. Findings and caveats that apply to the study as a whole: After treatment with radiotherapy and ipilimumab, TCR clones that originated in tumors expanded in peripheral blood. The strongest predictors of response were reported to be early dynamic shifts in blood T cell clones along with a rise in serum interferon-beta following radiation.

The germline V gene yields SGDLS for CDR1 and YYNGEE for CDR2. V is pared back by 3 bases and J by 8 bases, with 12 bases lying between the germline termini. The CDR3 numbers 13 residues from cysteine through phenylalanine. Just the 39-base CDR3 DNA is kept, in frame starting at base 1. Sample: peripheral blood, taken from a patient treated with radiotherapy plus ipilimumab. This receptor was identified in a human donor with non-small cell lung cancer who had a partial response to radiotherapy plus ipilimumab. Recombination linked TRBV9 to TRBJ2-1; a tentative D call is TRBD1 (5 bases match). The CDR3 is CASSAQGRHEQFF. The DNA sequence reads TGTGCCAGCAGCGCTCAGGGAAGGCATGAGCAGTTCTTC.